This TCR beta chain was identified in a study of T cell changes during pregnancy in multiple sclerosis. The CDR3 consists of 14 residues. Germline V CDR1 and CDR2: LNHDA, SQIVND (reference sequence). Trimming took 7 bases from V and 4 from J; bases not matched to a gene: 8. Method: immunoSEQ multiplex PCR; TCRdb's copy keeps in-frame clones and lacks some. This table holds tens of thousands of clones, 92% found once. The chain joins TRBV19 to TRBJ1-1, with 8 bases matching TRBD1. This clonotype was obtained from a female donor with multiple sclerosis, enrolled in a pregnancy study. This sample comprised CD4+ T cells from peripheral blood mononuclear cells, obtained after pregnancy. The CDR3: CASTRTGRVTEAFF. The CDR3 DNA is TGTGCCAGTACCAGGACAGGGCGAGTCACTGAAGCTTTCTTT.